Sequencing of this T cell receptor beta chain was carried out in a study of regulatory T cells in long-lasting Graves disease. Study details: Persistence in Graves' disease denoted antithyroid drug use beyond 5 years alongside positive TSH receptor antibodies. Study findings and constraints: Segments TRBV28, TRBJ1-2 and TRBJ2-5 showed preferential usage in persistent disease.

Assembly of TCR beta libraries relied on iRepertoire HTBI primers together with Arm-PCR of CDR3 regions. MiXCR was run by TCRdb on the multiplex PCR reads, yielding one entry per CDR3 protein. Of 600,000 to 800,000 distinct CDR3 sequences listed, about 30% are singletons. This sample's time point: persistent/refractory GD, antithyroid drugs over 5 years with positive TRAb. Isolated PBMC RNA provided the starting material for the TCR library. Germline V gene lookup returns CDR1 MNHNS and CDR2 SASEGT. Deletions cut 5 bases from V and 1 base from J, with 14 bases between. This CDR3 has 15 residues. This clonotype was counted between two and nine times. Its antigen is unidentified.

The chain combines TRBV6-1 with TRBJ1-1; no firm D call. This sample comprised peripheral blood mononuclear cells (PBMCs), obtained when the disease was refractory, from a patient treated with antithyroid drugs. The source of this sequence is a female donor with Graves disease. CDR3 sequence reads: CASSPGPRSNTEAFF. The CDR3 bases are TGTGCCAGCAGTCCTGGCCCTCGCTCGAACACTGAAGCTTTCTTT.